The clone carrying this T cell receptor (beta chain) appeared a few times. Its antigen remains unknown. The CDR3 runs to 15 residues. Per germline, CDR1 MGHRA and CDR2 YSYEKL. V lost 2 bases and J 8 bases, leaving 16 bases between the germline ends. This sample is part of a study of CD8+ T cells in alopecia areata. Overall study findings and caveats: Higher clonality was seen in lesional scalp than in normal scalp, especially in alopecia totalis/universalis. Normal-skin resident alphabeta T cells also appear among scalp sample sequences. Although TCR sharing was seen in mice, sharing across patients was less clear, possibly for HLA-related reasons.

Separation by sorting yielded CD4+ and CD8+ T cells from PBMCs. Extracted RNA was reverse transcribed, and the resulting cDNA served as sequencing template. Produced via immunoSEQ multiplex PCR; TCRdb's table is partial and in-frame only. The sample lists some 200,000 clones, approximately 60% seen once, with roughly 5% in the top ten. The chain couples TRBV4-1 to TRBJ2-1; possible D gene TRBD1, 5 bases. This TCR came from a human donor in good health. The sequenced material came from CD8+ T cells sorted from blood. This CDR3 reads CASSQSLSTGDEQFF. CDR3 DNA sequence: TGCGCCAGCAGCCAAAGCCTCTCAACAGGAGATGAGCAGTTCTTC.